Each of the 10 T cell receptor beta chains below was sequenced from the same sample in a study of blood T cells in healthy people across ages. Primers used in a second PCR of roughly 7 to 11 cycles were a sample-barcoded 5' primer and a J-beta primer mix. TCRdb reanalysed the 5' RACE reads using MiXCR and keeps one entry per CDR3 protein. The sample consists of 800,000 to 950,000 distinct CDR3 sequences, under 40% of them appearing once. Sequencing was performed on blood. The receptors here all came from a man aged 18 to 29 in good health.

The gene calls are TRBV29-1 and TRBJ1-2; D uncertain. The V end was cut by 0 bases, the J end by 1 base, with 12 bases between. The CDR3 runs 15 residues. Per the germline V gene, CDR1 is SQVTM and CDR2 is ANQGSEA. The DNA for the CDR3 is TGCAGCGTTGAAGAGAGGCAGACTATTAACTATGGCTACACCTTC. Translation gives CSVEERQTINYGYTF.

The table lists this clonotype with a few counts. The V call is TRBV5-1, the J call TRBJ2-6; D call uncertain. Trimming took off 10 bases at V and 2 bases at J, with 7 bases between the two ends. Germline loops: CDR1 SGHRS, CDR2 YFSETQ. This CDR3 contains 12 residues. The CDR3 coding sequence is TGCGCCGCCGAAACTGGGGCCAACGTCCTGACTTTC. This sequence encodes CAAETGANVLTF.

This rearrangement joins TRBV7-9 to TRBJ2-1; 9 bases match TRBD1. The CDR3 has 15 amino acids. Per the germline V gene, CDR1 is SEHNR and CDR2 is FQNEAQ (reference sequence). V lost 5 bases to trimming and J lost 2 bases; unmatched junction nucleotides: 4. In DNA form, the CDR3 reads TGTGCCAGCAGCCACCGGGACAGGGCCTACAATGAGCAGTTCTTC. Residues: CASSHRDRAYNEQFF. Using reference TRBV7-9 and TRBJ2-1 for the parts outside the CDR3, the full variable domain is DTGVSQNPRHKITKRGQNVTFRCDPISEHNRLYWYRQTLGQGPEFLTYFQNEAQLEKSRLLSDRFSAERPKGSFSTLEIQRTEQGDSAMYLCASSHRDRAYNEQFFGPGTRLTVL.

This sequence joins TRBV4-3 and TRBJ2-7; the match to TRBD1 covers 7 bases. J lost 3 bases, V lost 8 bases, and 10 bases had no gene match. Germline V lookup: CDR1 LGHNA, CDR2 YSLEER. The CDR3 runs 14 residues. The CDR3: CASGSTGRVYEQYF. The CDR3 DNA reads TGCGCCAGCGGATCGACAGGGCGAGTCTACGAGCAGTACTTC.

Only a few counts were recorded for this clonotype. The V gene is TRBV7-3, the J gene TRBJ2-7, with D hard to call. Trimming removed 5 bases from V and 2 bases from J, with 16 bases in between. The germline V gene has CDR1 SGHTA and CDR2 FQGTGA. The CDR3 has 15 residues. CDR3 residues: CASSPTVDTTYEQYF. CDR3 coding DNA: TGTGCCAGCAGCCCAACAGTCGACACAACCTACGAGCAGTACTTC.

Only a few counts were recorded for this clonotype. The chain has TRBV5-1 and TRBJ1-1; 8 bases are a match to TRBD1. Germline CDR1 and CDR2: SGHRS and YFSETQ. The CDR3 consists of 16 residues. The trim removed 3 bases at V and 3 bases at J, leaving 10 bases unmatched. The CDR3 sequence: CASSSPRTGRDTEAFF. CDR3 nucleotides: TGCGCCAGCAGCTCTCCCCGGACAGGGAGGGACACTGAAGCTTTCTTT.

This clonotype showed up just once. The CDR3: CASSQALAGGREQFF. The CDR3 DNA sequence: TGCGCCAGCAGCCAAGCCCTAGCGGGGGGGCGTGAGCAGTTCTTC. The chain has TRBV4-3 and TRBJ2-1, with 12 bases fitting TRBD2. The trim removed 1 base at V and 9 bases at J, leaving 4 bases unmatched. Germline V lookup: CDR1 LGHNA, CDR2 YSLEER. The CDR3 has 15 residues.

The chain has TRBV6-1 and TRBJ1-4; the D is unclear. V was cut by 1 base and J by 3 bases, with 12 bases left in between. Germline CDR1 is MNHNS and CDR2 is SASEGT. CDR3 size: 16 residues. The CDR3 sequence is CASSEGGWRANEKLFF. In nucleotides, the CDR3 is TGTGCCAGCAGTGAAGGTGGTTGGAGGGCTAATGAAAAACTGTTTTTT.

This clonotype has just a few counts. This sequence joins TRBV5-1 and TRBJ1-2, with D perhaps TRBD1 (6 bases). CDR1 and CDR2 from the germline V gene are SGHRS and YFSETQ. The CDR3 runs 12 residues. The V gene lost 3 bases and the J gene lost 9 bases, with 12 bases spanning the gap. CDR3 nucleotide sequence: TGCGCCAGCAGCTCTACAGGGAGGAGCTACACCTTC. It translates to CASSSTGRSYTF.

A few counts support this clonotype. This sequence joins TRBV7-9 and TRBJ1-2; the D gene is possibly TRBD1 (5 bases). Per the germline V gene, CDR1 is SEHNR and CDR2 is FQNEAQ (reference sequence). The CDR3 has 17 amino acids. The V and J ends lost 3 bases and 4 bases respectively, with 21 bases between them. This chain's CDR3 is CASSLDTDLPVGYGYTF. For the CDR3, the DNA is TGTGCCAGCAGCTTGGACACGGACTTACCGGTGGGCTATGGCTACACCTTC.